This TCR beta chain appears in the sequencing data of a study of response to subunit inactivated influenza vaccine. Study observations and caveats: Authors suggested seasonal influenza vaccinations each recruit few new T cells.

Germline V gene data show CDR1 as SGHTA and CDR2 as FQGNSA. V was pared by 7 bases and J by 4 bases, with 10 bases of the junction left unmatched. The CDR3 runs to 15 residues. A note on this clonotype: Its specificity is not known.

TCRdb reprocessed the RT-PCR reads via MiXCR and lists one record per CDR3 protein. The sample yields over 450,000 distinct CDR3 sequences, over 10% seen once. The chain carries TRBV7-2 and TRBJ2-1; 7 bases fit TRBD2. The sequence derives from a middle-aged man who received an inactivated influenza vaccine. Sequenced material: PBMCs from blood, taken 45 days after vaccination. This chain's CDR3 is CASTWGGGIYNEQFF. The CDR3 DNA reads as TGTGCCAGCACCTGGGGGGGAGGAATTTACAATGAGCAGTTCTTC.